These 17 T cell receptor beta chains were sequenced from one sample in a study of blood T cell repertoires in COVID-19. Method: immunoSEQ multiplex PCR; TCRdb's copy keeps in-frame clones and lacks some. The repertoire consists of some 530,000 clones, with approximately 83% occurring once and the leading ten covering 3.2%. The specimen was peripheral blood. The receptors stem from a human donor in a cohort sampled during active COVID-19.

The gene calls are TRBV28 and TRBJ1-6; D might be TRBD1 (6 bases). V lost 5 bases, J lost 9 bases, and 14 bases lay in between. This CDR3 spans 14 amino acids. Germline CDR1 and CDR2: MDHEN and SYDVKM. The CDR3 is CASSLGQRISPLHF. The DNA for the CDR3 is TGTGCCAGCAGTCTAGGACAGAGGATTTCACCCCTCCACTTT.

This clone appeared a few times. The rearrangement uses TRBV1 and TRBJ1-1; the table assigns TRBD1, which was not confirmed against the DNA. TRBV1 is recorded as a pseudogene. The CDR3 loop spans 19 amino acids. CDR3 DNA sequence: TGCACCAGCAGCCATAACCCGGGCAGGGGAACAGGATCGAACACTGAAGCTTTCTTT. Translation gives CTSSHNPGRGTGSNTEAFF.

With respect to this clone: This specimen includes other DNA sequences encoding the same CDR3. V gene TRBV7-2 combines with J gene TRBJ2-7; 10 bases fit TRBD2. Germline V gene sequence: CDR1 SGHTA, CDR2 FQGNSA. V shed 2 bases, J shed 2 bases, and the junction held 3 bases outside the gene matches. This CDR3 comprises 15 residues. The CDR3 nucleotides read TGTGCCAGCAGCTTAAGACTAGCGGGCCCCTACGAGCAGTACTTC. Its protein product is CASSLRLAGPYEQYF.

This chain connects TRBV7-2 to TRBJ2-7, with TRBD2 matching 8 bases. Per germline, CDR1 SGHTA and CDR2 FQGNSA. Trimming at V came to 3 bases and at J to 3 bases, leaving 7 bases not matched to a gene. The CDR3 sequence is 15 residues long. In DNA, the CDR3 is TGTGCCAGCAGCTTTCGGGAGGGATTGCGCTACGAGCAGTACTTC. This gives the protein CASSFREGLRYEQYF.

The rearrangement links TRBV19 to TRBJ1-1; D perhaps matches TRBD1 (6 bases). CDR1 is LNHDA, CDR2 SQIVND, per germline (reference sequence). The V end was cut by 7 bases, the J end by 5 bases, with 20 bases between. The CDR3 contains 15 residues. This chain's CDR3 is CASTYGYRANTEAFF. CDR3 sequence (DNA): TGTGCCAGTACGTACGGGTACAGGGCTAATACTGAAGCTTTCTTT.

The CDR3 here is CASSLGLGRETQYF. The DNA of the CDR3 is TGCGCCAGCAGCCTCGGACTAGGTCGGGAGACCCAGTACTTC. The chain uses TRBV5-1 and TRBJ2-5, with 7 bases lining up with TRBD2. The CDR3 has 14 residues. V shed 4 bases and J 5 bases; nucleotides not matched to a gene: 8. Germline V gene data show CDR1 as SGHRS and CDR2 as YFSETQ.

The CDR3 nucleotides read TGTGCCAGCAGTGTTCGGCAGGGGAGCAATCAGCCCCAGCATTTT. Amino acids: CASSVRQGSNQPQHF. The rearrangement joins TRBV2 to TRBJ1-5, with D possibly being TRBD1 (6 bases). Trimming took 4 bases from V and 1 from J, leaving 11 bases between them. From germline, CDR1 is SNHLY and CDR2 FYNNEI. The CDR3 spans 15 residues.

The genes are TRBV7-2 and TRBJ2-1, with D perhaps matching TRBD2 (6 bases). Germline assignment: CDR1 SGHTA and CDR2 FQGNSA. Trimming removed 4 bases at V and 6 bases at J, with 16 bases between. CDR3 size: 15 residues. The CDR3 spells CASSSDTFGGNEQFF. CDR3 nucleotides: TGTGCCAGCAGCTCCGACACCTTCGGGGGCAATGAGCAGTTCTTC.

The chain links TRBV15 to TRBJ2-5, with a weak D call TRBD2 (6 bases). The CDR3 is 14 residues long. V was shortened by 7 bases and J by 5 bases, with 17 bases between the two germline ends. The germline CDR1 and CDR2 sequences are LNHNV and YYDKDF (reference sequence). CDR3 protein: CATTHSGRGETQYF. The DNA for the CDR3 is TGTGCCACCACTCATAGCGGTCGAGGGGAGACCCAGTACTTC.

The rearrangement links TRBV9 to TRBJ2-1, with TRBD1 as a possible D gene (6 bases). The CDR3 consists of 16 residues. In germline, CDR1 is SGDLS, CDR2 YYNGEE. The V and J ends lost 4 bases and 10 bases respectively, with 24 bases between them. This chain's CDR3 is CASSPYPEPTGTEQFF. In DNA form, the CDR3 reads TGTGCCAGCAGCCCATACCCAGAACCGACCGGGACAGAGCAGTTCTTC.

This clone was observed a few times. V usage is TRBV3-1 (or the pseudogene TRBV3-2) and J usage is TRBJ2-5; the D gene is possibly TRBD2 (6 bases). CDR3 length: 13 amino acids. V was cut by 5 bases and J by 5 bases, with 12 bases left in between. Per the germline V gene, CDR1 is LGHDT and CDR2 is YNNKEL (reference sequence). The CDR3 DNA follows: TGTGCCAGCAGCAGAAACGGAGGGGAGACCCAGTACTTC. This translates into CASSRNGGETQYF.

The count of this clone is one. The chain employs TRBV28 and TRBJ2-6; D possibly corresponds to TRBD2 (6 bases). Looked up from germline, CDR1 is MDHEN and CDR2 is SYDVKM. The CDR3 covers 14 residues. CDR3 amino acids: CATRRASGANVLTF. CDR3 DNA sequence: TGTGCTACCCGGAGGGCGTCCGGGGCCAACGTCCTGACTTTC.

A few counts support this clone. The CDR3, as DNA: TGTGCCAGTGGGGACAGGGTTGGCTACACCTTC. This encodes CASGDRVGYTF. The chain carries TRBV19 and TRBJ1-2; TRBD1 agrees at 9 bases. Per the germline V gene, CDR1 is LNHDA and CDR2 is SQIVND (reference sequence). The CDR3 covers 11 residues. V lost 8 bases to trimming and J lost 7 bases; unmatched junction nucleotides: 2.

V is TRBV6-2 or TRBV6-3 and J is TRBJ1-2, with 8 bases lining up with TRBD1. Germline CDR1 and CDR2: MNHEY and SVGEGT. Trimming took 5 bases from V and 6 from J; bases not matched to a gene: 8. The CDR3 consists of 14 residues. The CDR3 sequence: CASSNPGGANGYTF. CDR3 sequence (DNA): TGTGCCAGCAGTAACCCAGGGGGCGCGAATGGCTACACCTTC.

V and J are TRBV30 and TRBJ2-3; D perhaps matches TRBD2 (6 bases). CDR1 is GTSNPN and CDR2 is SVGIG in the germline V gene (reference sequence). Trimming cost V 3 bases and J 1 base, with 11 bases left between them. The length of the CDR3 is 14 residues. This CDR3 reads CAWSRLVGTDTQYF. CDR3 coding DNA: TGTGCCTGGAGCCGACTAGTCGGCACAGATACGCAGTATTTT.

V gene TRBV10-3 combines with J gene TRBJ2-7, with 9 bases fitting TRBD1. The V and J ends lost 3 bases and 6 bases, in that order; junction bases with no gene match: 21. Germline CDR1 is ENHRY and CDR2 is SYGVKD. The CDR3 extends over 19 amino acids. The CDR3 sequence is CAISDSYDGTGPSVGEQYF. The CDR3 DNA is TGTGCCATCAGTGATTCTTATGACGGGACAGGGCCGTCGGTGGGCGAGCAGTACTTC.

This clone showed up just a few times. The CDR3 DNA is TGTGCCAGCAGCCAACGGTCCCCGACTAACAATGAGCAGTTCTTC. The encoded protein is CASSQRSPTNNEQFF. This rearrangement joins TRBV7-8 to TRBJ2-1; D is perhaps TRBD2 (5 bases). CDR1 and CDR2 from the germline V gene are SGHVS and FQNEAQ. CDR3 length: 15 residues. The V and J ends lost 5 bases and 5 bases respectively, with 16 bases between them.